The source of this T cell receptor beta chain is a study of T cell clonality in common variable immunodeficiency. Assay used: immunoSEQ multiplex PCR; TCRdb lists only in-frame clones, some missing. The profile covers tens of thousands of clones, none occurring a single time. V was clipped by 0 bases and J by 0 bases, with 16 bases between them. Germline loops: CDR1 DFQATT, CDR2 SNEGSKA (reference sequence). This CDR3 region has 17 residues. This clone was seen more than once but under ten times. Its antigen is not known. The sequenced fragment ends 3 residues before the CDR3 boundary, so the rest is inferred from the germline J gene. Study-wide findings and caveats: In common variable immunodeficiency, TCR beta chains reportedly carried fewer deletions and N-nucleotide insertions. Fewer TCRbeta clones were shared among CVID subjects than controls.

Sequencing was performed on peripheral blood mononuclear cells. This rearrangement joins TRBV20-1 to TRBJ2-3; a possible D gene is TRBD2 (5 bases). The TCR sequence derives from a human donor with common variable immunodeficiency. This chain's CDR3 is CSARDLSKEGSTDTQYF. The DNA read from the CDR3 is TGCAGTGCTAGAGATCTATCGAAAGAGGGTAGCACAGATACG.